This TCR beta chain was profiled in a study of blood T cells in healthy people across ages. Study conclusions and caveats: With naive T cell percentage, TCR beta diversity showed a strong correlation. Total diversity from one million sequenced T cells was likely underestimated.

Using a J-beta primer mix together with a sample-barcoded 5' primer, a second PCR was run for about 6 to 11 cycles. Every cDNA molecule carried a tag from a template-switch adaptor bearing 12 random nucleotides. MiXCR was run by TCRdb on the 5' RACE reads, yielding one entry per CDR3 protein. This table holds about 680,000 distinct CDR3 sequences, more than 40% found once. Whenever a sample was processed, at least 6 million PBMCs were isolated. As concerns this clonotype: The antigen remains undetermined.

The ends were cut back, 6 bases at V and 2 bases at J, with 10 bases in the middle. The CDR3 consists of 13 residues. Germline CDR1 LGHNA, CDR2 YSLEER. V is TRBV4-3 and J is TRBJ2-5; perhaps TRBD1 as D (6 bases). The TCR comes from a woman aged 55-69 years in good health. The sequencing sample was made of blood. CDR3 bases: TGCGCCAGCAGTGACAGGTCTCAAGAGACCCAGTACTTC. The encoded protein is CASSDRSQETQYF.